This T cell receptor (beta chain) was sequenced during a study of shared clonotypes between healthy human individuals (dated by TCRdb to the early 2020s). A note on the overall study: A few men and two women, aged 18 to 49 years, made up the cohort. For each donor, CD4 naive and CD4 memory were each given three plates, CD8 naive was given two plates, and CD8 memory was given one plate. To estimate repertoire size and how much clonotype sharing occurs between individuals, the study deeply sequenced the blood TCR repertoires of roughly 5 healthy adults. Libraries were prepared and TCR repertoires were sequenced by different laboratories using diverse techniques, in order to increase sequencing depth and limit assay-specific biases. Each donor's leukapheresis produced roughly between about 0.9 and 9.5 billion PBMCs. Points the paper makes about the study in general: Rarefaction of sorted-subset datasets indicated incomplete sequencing despite the large sequencing depth. Sampling was limited to blood, and TCR repertoires in tissue likely differ from TCR repertoires in blood. About 5% of naive CD4, 3.5% of naive CD8, around 2.3% of memory CD4, and approximately 0.4% of memory CD8 clonotypes were shared across a few donors. Pairwise subsampling indicated that sequencing depth was expected to affect the degree of clonotype sharing among donors. Clonotypes shared by all four sorted-subset donors showed higher generation probabilities than non-shared clonotypes. Larger estimated clonotype richness was generally found for naive subsets than for memory subsets. Because the study included only a small number of donors, the genetic and exposure-history diversity represented was limited.

The donors were healthy, HIV-negative adults with no recently reported acute infections or vaccinations. Every donor was a Caucasian adult residing in Nashville, Tennessee, USA. CD4+ T cells were enriched by magnetic negative selection, after which naive cells were positively selected on CD45RA and the negative fraction was taken as the memory subset. After blood collection by leukapheresis, PBMCs were isolated using Ficoll-Histopaque density gradient centrifugation and then cryopreserved in the vapor phase of liquid nitrogen. Analytical flow cytometry was used to check the purity and quantity of every magnetically sorted T cell population. Each sorted fraction had its genomic DNA isolated and then quantified by UV absorbance on a Nanodrop 2000c. Notes on this clone: Its antigen is currently not known. Base qualities were left out, and no much larger clone turns up one base away.

The CDR3 covers 16 residues, taking in both the cysteine and the phenylalanine. The sequence is cut down to CDR3 DNA, 48 bases in frame from base 1. Based on the germline V gene, the CDR1 and CDR2 sequences are SGHDT and YYEEEE. V loses 0 bases of germline sequence and J loses 0 bases, and the interval between the two ends is 12 bases. TCR CDR3 regions were amplified from genomic DNA by multiplex PCR using the deep immunoSEQ assay. Extracted genomic DNA from each cell subset was distributed evenly across all wells of several immunoSEQ 96-well plates, and each plate was treated as a replicate. For sorted subsets, around 200 ng genomic DNA, equal to about 30,000 T cell genomes, was loaded into each replicate PCR. The purified libraries were quantified using a Qubit 3.0 fluorometer, sized with a Bioanalyzer 2100, and then quantified again using the KAPA Library Quantification kit. Every immunoSEQ 96-well plate was sequenced on a dedicated single-read 150-cycle Illumina NextSeq 550 flow cell. Under the source paper's analysis protocol: Because the immunoSEQ output included only junctional sequences and no quality scores, the filtering could not be the same as the filtering used for full-length reads. To assign V/J genes and CDR3, sequences were annotated against IMGT germline references using PyIR, a Python wrapper for IgBLAST v1.9. Reads with weak V/J assignments (E-value above 1e-6), missing CDR3, stop codons, out-of-frame junctions, or ambiguous translated residues were removed. V3J clonotypes were defined as sequences sharing an identical inferred V gene, J gene, and CDR3 amino acid sequence. Percentage overlap between repertoires was calculated by dividing the number of shared unique clonotypes by the size of the smaller repertoire. Three approaches were used to assess repertoire richness: RTK rarefaction, the Chao1 estimator, and Recon v2.1 estimates of unobserved clonotypes. Generation probabilities were computed with OLGA for all TCRbeta clonotypes obtained by the gDNA method from several donors. Entries here come from immuneACCESS through TCRdb and include only in-frame sequences with V and J called. Some clones fail to appear in such tables; in the studies checked, an unresolved V gene covers under half of the shortfall, and the cause of the remainder is unknown. The V and J calls and clone size come from that table; D and trimming were worked out from the DNA. The sample profile shows around 980,000 clones; more than 75% of them were found once. 0.55% to 0.7% of the sample is in the top ten clones.

The receptor was derived from a man younger than 35 in good health. Some clones in this sample may be carry-over from other donors' samples. The chain uses TRBV5-6 and TRBJ1-2; too little of a D gene remains to name it. The sequenced material came from memory CD4+ T cells from PBMCs. The sample's cell subset or site label, decoded: CD45RA-negative fraction. Here is the DNA: TGTGCCAGCAGCTTGGAGGGAGCAAGGACTAACTATGGCTACACCTTC. This sequence encodes CASSLEGARTNYGYTF.